The T cell receptor beta chain under discussion was sequenced for a study of blood T cell repertoires in COVID-19. About the research overall: The United States, Italy and Spain were the sources of the acute and convalescent COVID-19 samples.

In the study's own analysis: Estimates of nucleated cell counts were drawn from the amplification of reference gene primers. Sequencing was performed with immunoSEQ multiplex PCR; in TCRdb, only in-frame clones are kept and a portion is missing. D and trimming come from the DNA, and the V and J calls and clone size come from that table. The sample yields 150,000 to 200,000 clones, more than 65% seen once. V gave up 4 bases and J gave up 8 bases; unmatched junction bases: 6. Germline V gene data show CDR1 as SGHRS and CDR2 as YFSETQ. The CDR3 length is 14 residues. This clone was recorded once. The specimen sequenced was peripheral blood. V usage is TRBV5-1 and J usage is TRBJ2-1; 10 nucleotides match TRBD1. The origin of this receptor is a woman older than 75 with active or convalescent COVID-19. Written as DNA, the CDR3 is TGCGCCAGCAGCCTGGGACAGGGGATGGATGAGCAGTTCTTC. This gives the protein CASSLGQGMDEQFF.